The next 5 T cell receptor beta chains were all read from a single sample in a study of T-cell reconstitution after alpha-beta-depleted transplantation in children. For TCRbeta, the library was prepared with unique molecular identifiers. TCRdb passed the PCR reads through MiXCR, listing each CDR3 protein once. The data hold about 470,000 distinct CDR3 sequences, with 43% observed a single time. The input for sequencing was PBMCs, taken before TCRalphabeta/CD19-depleted stem cell transplant. These receptors came from a girl aged 2-10 years with aplastic anemia, due to receive a stem cell transplant.

This clonotype was seen more than once but under ten times. The rearrangement joins TRBV5-1 to TRBJ1-1, with D unresolved. The germline V and J ends were trimmed by 4 bases and 6 bases, with 13 bases remaining between them. The CDR3 contains 13 residues. The germline gives CDR1 SGHRS, CDR2 YFSETQ. CDR3 DNA sequence: TGCGCCAGCAGCCTAGACGGGCGCGCTGAAGCTTTCTTT. Encoded protein: CASSLDGRAEAFF.

The chain is built from TRBV20-1 and TRBJ2-3; no clear D gene. The CDR3 is 14 residues long. CDR1 and CDR2 (germline): DFQATT, SNEGSKA (reference sequence). The V and J ends lost 6 bases and 1 base respectively, with 14 bases between them. In DNA form, the CDR3 reads TGCAGTGCGAGTAACGGGCTCCGCACAGATACGCAGTATTTT. Its translation is CSASNGLRTDTQYF.

V gene TRBV28 combines with J gene TRBJ2-1, with D perhaps matching TRBD1 (5 bases). Germline V lookup: CDR1 MDHEN, CDR2 SYDVKM. The CDR3 runs 17 residues. V was cut by 1 base and J by 7 bases, with 20 bases left in between. CDR3 in DNA: TGTGCCAGCAGTTTATATACAGGATCGGCTCATGAAAATGAGCAGTTCTTC. This codes for CASSLYTGSAHENEQFF.

This chain links TRBV20-1 with TRBJ1-5; possibly TRBD1 for D (6 bases). V lost 3 bases, J lost 2 bases, and 11 bases lay in between. Per germline, CDR1 DFQATT and CDR2 SNEGSKA (reference sequence). The CDR3 length is 14 residues. The CDR3 DNA reads as TGCAGTGCTAGTGGACGGGGGCGCAATCAGCCCCAGCATTTT. Its protein is CSASGRGRNQPQHF.

On this clonotype: Its ends do not fully match the called genes, so a read error is possible. This chain joins TRBV20-1 and TRBJ2-2; D not certain. Germline CDR1 and CDR2: DFQATT and SNEGSKA (reference sequence). The CDR3 length is 16 residues. CDR3 sequence: CCARDPLLVNTGELFF. CDR3 DNA sequence: TGCTGTGCTAGAGATCCCCTGTTAGTTAACACCGGGGAGCTGTTTTTT.